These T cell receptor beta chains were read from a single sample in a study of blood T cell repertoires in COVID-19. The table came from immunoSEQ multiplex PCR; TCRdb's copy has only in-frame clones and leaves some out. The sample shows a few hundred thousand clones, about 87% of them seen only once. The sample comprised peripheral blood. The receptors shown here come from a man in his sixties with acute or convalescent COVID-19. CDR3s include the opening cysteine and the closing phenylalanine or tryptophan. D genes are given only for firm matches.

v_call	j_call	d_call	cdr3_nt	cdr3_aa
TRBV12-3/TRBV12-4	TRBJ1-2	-	TGTGCCAGCAGTTTAGACATTGTTGGCTACACCTTC	CASSLDIVGYTF
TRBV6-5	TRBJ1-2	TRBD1	TGTGCCAGCAGTATAAGACAGGGGACAACCTATGGCTACACCTTC	CASSIRQGTTYGYTF
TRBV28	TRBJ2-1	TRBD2	TGTGCCAGCAGTTCCTGGGCGGGGGGTGCCTACAATGAGCAGTTCTTC	CASSSWAGGAYNEQFF
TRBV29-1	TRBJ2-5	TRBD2	TGCAGCGTTGTCGGTCAAAGACTAGCGCCACAAGAGACCCAGTACTTC	CSVVGQRLAPQETQYF
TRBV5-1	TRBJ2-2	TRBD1	TGCGCCAGCAGCCTCGGGACAGGGTCCGACCTGGGGGAGCTGTTTTTT	CASSLGTGSDLGELFF
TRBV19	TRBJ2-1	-	TGTGCCAGTAGTACCTTGGCCTCCTACAATGAGCAGTTCTTC	CASSTLASYNEQFF
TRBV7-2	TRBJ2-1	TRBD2	TGTGCCAGCAGCTTAGCGCTTAGCGGGGGGACAAGATGGAATGAGCAGTTCTTC	CASSLALSGGTRWNEQFF
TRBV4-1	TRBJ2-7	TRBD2	TGCGCCAGCAGCCAAGTGTGGCTAGCGGGGGGGCCCCACGAGCAGTACTTC	CASSQVWLAGGPHEQYF
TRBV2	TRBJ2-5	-	TGTGCCAGCAGTGAAGCGGGACTTCAAGAGACCCAGTACTTC	CASSEAGLQETQYF
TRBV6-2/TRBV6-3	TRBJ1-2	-	TGTGCCAGCAGTTACTCGTTTCCGATTACAGGGCTGGTAAACTATGGCTACACCTTC	CASSYSFPITGLVNYGYTF